This T cell receptor beta chain was sequenced for a study of blood T cells in healthy people across ages. A sample-barcoded 5' primer and a J-beta primer mix were used in a second PCR of roughly 7 to 12 cycles. Each CDR3 protein gets one entry after TCRdb re-called the 5' RACE reads with MiXCR. The top ten clones hold approximately 17% of a sample with 550,000 to 600,000 distinct CDR3 sequences, 27% of them seen once. This clonotype was observed many times. CDR1 and CDR2 from the germline V gene are MNHEY and SVGEGT. This CDR3 contains 15 residues. V was clipped by 6 bases and J by 5 bases, with 20 bases between them.

The sample taken for sequencing was blood. The clonotype comes from a woman in her seventies in good health. This chain uses TRBV6-2 or TRBV6-3 with TRBJ2-7; D is possibly TRBD1 (6 bases). The CDR3 protein is CASSALTGTTDEQYF. CDR3 DNA sequence: TGTGCCAGCAGCGCCCTGACCGGGACAACGGACGAGCAGTACTTC.